This is a list of T cell receptor beta chains from one sample in a study of shared clonotypes between healthy human individuals. The protocol was immunoSEQ multiplex PCR, while the TCRdb copy is restricted to in-frame clones and leaves out a portion. The table shows around 340,000 clones, with around 70% occurring only once. Material for sequencing was memory CD4+ T cells sorted from blood. These receptors came from a man aged 25-45 years in good health. Both conserved end residues are part of each CDR3. D genes are given only for firm matches. Only some rows state a clone size, as once, few, many or a class for expanded clones.

d_call: -
cdr3_length: 17
j_call: TRBJ2-1
clone_size: -
v_call: TRBV4-3
cdr3_nt: TGCGCCAGCAGCCAAGGGGCTCCTCAAGGCTCCTACAATGAGCAGTTCTTC
cdr3_aa: CASSQGAPQGSYNEQFF

d_call: TRBD2
cdr3_length: 16
j_call: TRBJ2-3
clone_size: -
v_call: TRBV15
cdr3_nt: TGTGCCACCAGCAGAGGAAGCGGGACTGGGACAGATACGCAGTATTTT
cdr3_aa: CATSRGSGTGTDTQYF

d_call: -
cdr3_length: 13
j_call: TRBJ2-1
clone_size: -
v_call: TRBV2
cdr3_nt: TGTGCCAGCAGTGCTCAGTTGGACAATGAGCAGTTCTTC
cdr3_aa: CASSAQLDNEQFF

d_call: TRBD2
cdr3_length: 16
j_call: TRBJ2-7
clone_size: -
v_call: TRBV5-5
cdr3_nt: TGTGCCAGCAGCGAGGGACTAGCGGGACACTCCTACGAGCAGTACTTC
cdr3_aa: CASSEGLAGHSYEQYF

d_call: -
cdr3_length: 13
j_call: TRBJ1-4
clone_size: -
v_call: TRBV2
cdr3_nt: TGTGCCAGCATGGGGGGGGTGGATGAAAAACTGTTTTTT
cdr3_aa: CASMGGVDEKLFF

d_call: TRBD2
cdr3_length: 15
j_call: TRBJ2-7
clone_size: -
v_call: TRBV15
cdr3_nt: TGTGCCACCAGCAGGGGGGGGGACTTGGGCTACGAGCAGTACTTC
cdr3_aa: CATSRGGDLGYEQYF

d_call: -
cdr3_length: 16
j_call: TRBJ1-1
clone_size: -
v_call: TRBV18
cdr3_nt: TGTGCCAGCTCACCACTCACCGGTCACGGGAACACTGAAGCTTTCTTT
cdr3_aa: CASSPLTGHGNTEAFF

d_call: -
cdr3_length: 13
j_call: TRBJ1-2
clone_size: -
v_call: TRBV4-3
cdr3_nt: TGCGCCAGCAGCCAGACAAGGGAGGGTGGCTACACCTTC
cdr3_aa: CASSQTREGGYTF

d_call: TRBD1
cdr3_length: 20
j_call: TRBJ1-1
clone_size: -
v_call: TRBV7-8
cdr3_nt: TGTGCCAGCAGCTTAGGAGGTTACAGGGGCGGAATCGTCCCGAACACTGAAGCTTTCTTT
cdr3_aa: CASSLGGYRGGIVPNTEAFF

d_call: -
cdr3_length: 11
j_call: TRBJ2-1
clone_size: -
v_call: TRBV11-2
cdr3_nt: TGTGCCAGCAGTCCCCTCAATGAGCAGTTCTTC
cdr3_aa: CASSPLNEQFF

d_call: -
cdr3_length: 17
j_call: TRBJ2-1
clone_size: -
v_call: TRBV14
cdr3_nt: TGTGCCAGCAGCCAAGGGCCCCGCGGGGCGCTGTACAATGAGCAGTTCTTC
cdr3_aa: CASSQGPRGALYNEQFF

d_call: TRBD2
cdr3_length: 15
j_call: TRBJ2-1
clone_size: -
v_call: TRBV19
cdr3_nt: TGTGCCAGTAGTATATCGAGCGGGAGGACCAATGAGCAGTTCTTC
cdr3_aa: CASSISSGRTNEQFF

d_call: -
cdr3_length: 13
j_call: TRBJ2-7
clone_size: -
v_call: TRBV5-5
cdr3_nt: TGTGCCAGCAGCTTGGGGACAGACTACGAGCAGTACTTC
cdr3_aa: CASSLGTDYEQYF

d_call: -
cdr3_length: 13
j_call: TRBJ2-3
clone_size: -
v_call: TRBV5-5
cdr3_nt: TGTGCCAGCAGCTTGTCGGGAGCAGATACGCAGTATTTT
cdr3_aa: CASSLSGADTQYF

d_call: TRBD2
cdr3_length: 19
j_call: TRBJ2-3
clone_size: -
v_call: TRBV11-3
cdr3_nt: TGTGCCAGCAGCACAGGGGTTGATGGGAGCGGGAGGGTGCTTCATACGCAGTATTTT
cdr3_aa: CASSTGVDGSGRVLHTQYF

d_call: -
cdr3_length: 13
j_call: TRBJ2-1
clone_size: -
v_call: TRBV7-2
cdr3_nt: TGTGCCAGCAGCTCAGGACTGGAGGATGAGCAGTTCTTC
cdr3_aa: CASSSGLEDEQFF

d_call: TRBD1
cdr3_length: 13
j_call: TRBJ2-7
clone_size: few
v_call: TRBV30
cdr3_nt: TGTGCCTGGATACGGACAGGTGATTACGAGCAGTACTTC
cdr3_aa: CAWIRTGDYEQYF

d_call: -
cdr3_length: 14
j_call: TRBJ1-4
clone_size: -
v_call: TRBV11-2
cdr3_nt: TGTGCCAGCAGCGGGGGGACCGATAATGAAAAACTGTTTTTT
cdr3_aa: CASSGGTDNEKLFF

d_call: TRBD2
cdr3_length: 17
j_call: TRBJ2-1
clone_size: -
v_call: TRBV7-3
cdr3_nt: TGTGCCAGCAGCTCTATCAGAAGAGGACTAGCGGGAGCTGAGCAGTTCTTC
cdr3_aa: CASSSIRRGLAGAEQFF

d_call: -
cdr3_length: 15
j_call: TRBJ2-2
clone_size: -
v_call: TRBV5-1
cdr3_nt: TGCGCCAGCAGCTTGTATACCGAATCCCCCGGGGAGCTGTTTTTT
cdr3_aa: CASSLYTESPGELFF

d_call: -
cdr3_length: 14
j_call: TRBJ2-7
clone_size: few
v_call: TRBV14
cdr3_nt: TGTGCCAGCAGCCTACACAGGAGCTCCTACGAGCAGTACTTC
cdr3_aa: CASSLHRSSYEQYF

d_call: -
cdr3_length: 12
j_call: TRBJ2-7
clone_size: -
v_call: TRBV7-9
cdr3_nt: TGTGCCAGCGGGCGGAGCGACTACGAGCAGTACTTC
cdr3_aa: CASGRSDYEQYF